Presented here are 8 T cell receptor beta chains from one specimen sequenced in a study of cytomegalovirus exposure and HLA in healthy donors. The primer mix had 60 Vbeta and 13 Jbeta primers. Profiled with immunoSEQ multiplex PCR; TCRdb holds only in-frame clones, not every one. The repertoire holds 120,000 to 150,000 clones, approximately 79% seen once, with 8.8% in the top ten. The sequenced material came from PBMCs. The receptors shown here come from a woman aged 45-65 years in good health and CMV-seropositive.

The chain couples TRBV27 to TRBJ2-5; 7 positions agree with TRBD2. CDR1 MNHEY and CDR2 SMNVEV come from the germline V gene (reference sequence). The J segment lost 2 bases and the V segment lost 2 bases, leaving 8 bases of the junction unmatched. The CDR3 contains 16 residues. This CDR3 reads CASSLDPAGDQETQYF. For the CDR3, the DNA is TGTGCCAGCAGTTTAGATCCGGCGGGGGATCAAGAGACCCAGTACTTC.

This clone showed up just a few times. This chain links TRBV2 with TRBJ2-6; D is ambiguous. V lost 5 bases and J 0 bases, leaving 8 bases between the germline ends. The CDR3 has 15 amino acids. Germline values: CDR1 SNHLY, CDR2 FYNNEI. The CDR3 loop is CASSPGISGANVLTF. As DNA, the CDR3 is TGTGCCAGCAGTCCCGGTATCTCTGGGGCCAACGTCCTGACTTTC.

This clone was detected once. V usage is TRBV5-1 and J usage is TRBJ2-7; 9 nucleotides agree with TRBD1. CDR3 length: 14 residues. V lost 4 bases, J lost 1 base, and 3 bases stayed unmatched. Germline CDR1 SGHRS, CDR2 YFSETQ. Here the CDR3 reads CASSPGQGSYEQYF. The CDR3 DNA sequence: TGCGCCAGCAGCCCAGGACAGGGGTCCTACGAGCAGTACTTC.

The genes are TRBV27 and TRBJ1-6; a weak D match, TRBD1 (6 bases). Germline assignment: CDR1 MNHEY and CDR2 SMNVEV (reference sequence). The CDR3 covers 15 residues. The V gene lost 8 bases and the J gene lost 8 bases, with 19 bases spanning the gap. This chain's CDR3 is CASGNLRGGDSPLHF. The DNA for the CDR3 is TGTGCCAGCGGCAACCTTAGGGGGGGTGATTCACCCCTCCACTTT.

This clone has a single count. This chain connects TRBV6-1 to TRBJ1-1; the D gene is possibly TRBD1 (5 bases). Germline V gene sequence: CDR1 MNHNS, CDR2 SASEGT. This CDR3 has 14 residues. Trimming removed 2 bases from V and 3 bases from J, with 10 bases in between. This chain's CDR3 is CASSEWGEDTEAFF. For the CDR3, the DNA is TGTGCCAGCAGTGAATGGGGGGAGGACACTGAAGCTTTCTTT.

J is TRBJ2-5 and V is TRBV11-2, with D maybe TRBD1 (5 bases). The V end was cut by 0 bases, the J end by 9 bases, with 11 bases between. Germline V lookup: CDR1 SGHAT, CDR2 FQNNGV. There are 13 residues in the CDR3. CDR3 residues: CASSLEGKGAQYF. The CDR3 DNA sequence: TGTGCCAGCAGCTTAGAAGGGAAAGGGGCCCAGTACTTC.

This chain joins TRBV5-6 and TRBJ1-2; 9 nucleotides match TRBD1. V gave up 4 bases and J gave up 4 bases; unmatched junction bases: 11. CDR3 size: 16 residues. The germline CDR1 and CDR2 sequences are SGHDT and YYEEEE. The CDR3 region has the DNA TGTGCCAGCAGCCCGGGTGCTGGGACAGGGTTCTATGGCTACACCTTC. Translation gives CASSPGAGTGFYGYTF.

The chain links TRBV7-2 to TRBJ2-3; 7 positions match TRBD2. Germline lookup yields CDR1 SGHTA and CDR2 FQGNSA. This CDR3 has 14 amino acids. J lost 4 bases, V lost 2 bases, and 3 bases had no gene match. Here the CDR3 reads CASSLSGGADTQYF. CDR3 DNA: TGTGCCAGCAGCTTAAGTGGGGGGGCAGATACGCAGTATTTT. The full variable domain, with the rest looked up from reference TRBV7-2 and TRBJ2-3, is GAGVSQSPSNKVTEKGKDVELRCDPISGHTALYWYRQSLGQGLEFLIYFQGNSAPDKSGLPSDRFSAERTGGSVSTLTIQRTQQEDSAVYLCASSLSGGADTQYFGPGTRLTVL.